This T cell receptor beta chain was retrieved from a study of response to subunit inactivated influenza vaccine. Study-wide results and caveats: Only a handful of new T cells, the authors suggested, are recruited with each seasonal influenza vaccination.

This CDR3 has 12 residues. V shed 5 bases and J 10 bases; nucleotides not matched to a gene: 7. Germline loops: CDR1 SEHNR, CDR2 FQNEAQ (reference sequence). TCRdb reprocessed the RT-PCR reads with MiXCR, giving one entry per CDR3 protein. The table shows 530,000 or so distinct CDR3 sequences, with approximately 12% occurring only once. In this sample, this clonotype turned up a few times. Antigen: not known. The chain couples TRBV7-9 to TRBJ1-1; TRBD1 aligns across 7 bases. The sequencing here drew on PBMCs from blood, taken on the day of vaccination. The receptor was isolated from a man aged 50 to 60 who received an inactivated influenza vaccine. The CDR3 loop reads CASSQGGGGAFF. The DNA for the CDR3 is TGTGCCAGCAGCCAGGGGGGCGGAGGAGCTTTCTTT.